This T cell receptor beta chain is from a study of cytomegalovirus exposure and HLA in healthy donors. On this clone: Its antigen is undetermined.

The PCR made use of 60 Vbeta and 13 Jbeta primers. Clones were read by immunoSEQ multiplex PCR, and TCRdb kept only the in-frame ones, dropping some. The data include 150,000 or so clones; the top ten clones carry around 1.5%. The germline gives CDR1 LGHNA, CDR2 YSLEER. The CDR3 totals 17 residues. With 4 bases clipped from V and 5 bases from J, the junction kept 14 bases outside the gene matches. Overall study findings and caveats: An analysis was carried out later, and it reportedly showed fewer N-insertions in an Asian-associated ancestry cluster than the approximately 670-donor mean.

This chain connects TRBV4-3 to TRBJ2-1, with 7 nucleotides matching TRBD2. The source material was PBMCs. This clonotype was sampled from a woman aged 50 to 60 in good health and CMV-seronegative. Written as DNA, the CDR3 is TGCGCCAGCAGCCGACAAATGACCGGGACTAACAACAATGAGCAGTTCTTC. Protein product: CASSRQMTGTNNNEQFF.